This T cell receptor beta chain is from a study of blood T cell dynamics during melanoma immunotherapy. Study background: Patients with metastatic melanoma got pembrolizumab or nivolumab-ipilimumab as first-line care.

With 0 bases clipped from V and 4 bases from J, the junction kept 6 bases outside the gene matches. Germline V gives CDR1 SGHTA, CDR2 FQGNSA. This CDR3 spans 16 amino acids. This table comes from immunoSEQ multiplex PCR, and its TCRdb copy is limited to in-frame clones, with some not included. The data contain 8,500 to 14,000 clones, approximately 89% of them seen just once; the ten biggest clones take up approximately 25%. The time point denotes: week 3, after first cycle of checkpoint inhibitor. This TCR came from a human donor with melanoma. The input for sequencing was blood, taken from a patient treated with checkpoint blockade. The rearrangement links TRBV7-2 to TRBJ2-5; 9 nucleotides line up with TRBD2. This chain's CDR3 is CASSLAPLLAGETQYF. CDR3 in DNA: TGTGCCAGCAGCTTAGCCCCCTTACTAGCGGGAGAGACCCAGTACTTC. The variable domain in full, completed from reference TRBV7-2 and TRBJ2-5, reads GAGVSQSPSNKVTEKGKDVELRCDPISGHTALYWYRQSLGQGLEFLIYFQGNSAPDKSGLPSDRFSAERTGGSVSTLTIQRTQQEDSAVYLCASSLAPLLAGETQYFGPGTRLLVL.